Presented here are 32 T cell receptor beta chains from one specimen sequenced in a study of T cell responses to AZD1222 COVID-19 vaccine. The repertoire was sequenced with immunoSEQ multiplex PCR; TCRdb's copy has only in-frame clones and lacks some. The data contain about 170,000 clones, just over 90% of them singletons. Sample: peripheral blood, taken on day 0 of AZD1222 vaccination. The receptors come from an adult in good health.

The chain combines TRBV7-9 with TRBJ1-1; D remains ambiguous. V was pared by 1 base and J by 0 bases, with 3 bases between. Germline V gives CDR1 SEHNR, CDR2 FQNEAQ (reference sequence). The CDR3 has 13 amino acids. CDR3 sequence (DNA): TGTGCCAGCAGCTTAGAGATGAACACTGAAGCTTTCTTT. Its protein is CASSLEMNTEAFF.

The genes are TRBV15 and TRBJ1-4, with a weak D call TRBD1 (5 bases). Deletions cut 3 bases from V and 5 bases from J, with 16 bases between. Germline loops: CDR1 LNHNV, CDR2 YYDKDF (reference sequence). This CDR3 comprises 16 residues. The CDR3 loop is CATSSRTGGRNEKLFF. The CDR3 bases are TGTGCCACCAGCAGCCGAACCGGGGGGAGAAATGAAAAACTGTTTTTT.

This clone was observed a single time. The chain joins TRBV6-5 to TRBJ1-4; a weak D match, TRBD1 (5 bases). The CDR3 extends over 14 amino acids. Germline lookup yields CDR1 MNHEY and CDR2 SVGAGI. With 8 bases removed from V and 11 bases from J, the gap between germline ends came to 21 bases. CDR3 in amino acids: CASRSGTQNLKLFF. The CDR3 DNA reads as TGTGCCAGCCGCTCCGGGACCCAGAACCTTAAACTGTTTTTT.

This clone appeared once. The genes are TRBV7-9 and TRBJ2-3; D might be TRBD1 or TRBD2, each matching 5 bases. The CDR3 contains 14 residues. The germline V gene encodes CDR1 SEHNR and CDR2 FQNEAQ (reference sequence). Trimming shortened V by 3 bases and J by 1 base, and 8 bases separated the two germline ends. The CDR3 sequence: CASSFTGRTDTQYF. CDR3 DNA sequence: TGTGCCAGCAGCTTTACGGGGCGCACAGATACGCAGTATTTT.

This chain links TRBV6-1 with TRBJ2-3; D uncertain. The V and J ends lost 3 bases and 7 bases respectively, with 8 bases between them. CDR3 length: 12 amino acids. The germline V gene has CDR1 MNHNS and CDR2 SASEGT. CDR3 nucleotide sequence: TGTGCCAGCAGTGATGCGCAGCATACGCAGTATTTT. Its protein product is CASSDAQHTQYF.

The gene calls are TRBV6-4 and TRBJ1-1, with D perhaps matching TRBD1 (6 bases). Trimming cost V 4 bases and J 11 bases, with 14 bases left between them. CDR3 size: 12 residues. CDR1 MRHNA and CDR2 SNTAGT come from the germline V gene. In nucleotides, the CDR3 is TGTGCCAGCAGTGGGCTACAGGGAAAGGCTTTCTTT. Its protein product is CASSGLQGKAFF.

This clone was detected a few times. The V and J genes are TRBV14 and TRBJ2-7; D is unresolved. Trimming stripped 0 bases from V and 4 bases from J, with 16 bases between. The CDR3 extends over 16 amino acids. Germline V gives CDR1 SGHDN, CDR2 FVKESK. The CDR3 nucleotides are TGTGCCAGCAGCCAAGATAGATTGATTCTAGGATACGAGCAGTACTTC. The encoded protein is CASSQDRLILGYEQYF. Looking up the rest from reference TRBV14 and TRBJ2-7 gives the full variable domain: EAGVTQFPSHSVIEKGQTVTLRCDPISGHDNLYWYRRVMGKEIKFLLHFVKESKQDESGMPNNRFLAERTGGTYSTLKVQPAELEDSGVYFCASSQDRLILGYEQYFGPGTRLTVT.

The chain couples TRBV19 to TRBJ1-5, with D tentatively TRBD1 (5 bases). Germline CDR1 and CDR2: LNHDA and SQIVND (reference sequence). The CDR3 has 16 amino acids. The V end was cut by 3 bases, the J end by 0 bases, with 12 bases between. In DNA, the CDR3 is TGTGCCAGTAGTATCTTTGGGGGGTATAGCAATCAGCCCCAGCATTTT. It codes for CASSIFGGYSNQPQHF.

This clone was recorded once. The rearrangement uses TRBV29-1 and TRBJ1-5; 7 nucleotides match TRBD1. The CDR3 has 13 residues. Germline CDR1 and CDR2: SQVTM and ANQGSEA. Losses at the gene ends were 4 bases for V and 0 bases for J; bases not matched to a gene: 0. This CDR3 reads CSVGQGSNQPQHF. The CDR3 DNA is TGCAGCGTTGGACAGGGTAGCAATCAGCCCCAGCATTTT.

V usage is TRBV25-1 and J usage is TRBJ2-4, with D possibly being TRBD1 (5 bases). Per germline, CDR1 MGHDK and CDR2 SYGVNS. The CDR3 is 13 amino acids. V was trimmed by 9 bases and J by 3 bases, leaving 12 bases between them. The CDR3 here is CARTIGVKNIQYF. CDR3 nucleotide sequence: TGTGCCAGAACCATAGGGGTCAAAAACATTCAGTACTTC. The variable domain in full, with the rest retrieved from reference TRBV25-1 and TRBJ2-4, is EADIYQTPRYLVIGTGKKITLECSQTMGHDKMYWYQQDPGMELHLIHYSYGVNSTEKGDLSSESTVSRIRTEHFPLTLESARPSHTSQYLCARTIGVKNIQYFGAGTRLSVL.

V is TRBV6-5 and J is TRBJ2-1, with a tentative D call TRBD2 (7 bases). The CDR3 sequence is 15 residues long. Germline V CDR1 and CDR2: MNHEY, SVGAGI. Trimming stripped 2 bases from V and 7 bases from J, with 15 bases between. The CDR3: CASSYNGGRKNEQFF. Written as DNA, the CDR3 is TGTGCCAGCAGTTACAACGGGGGGCGTAAGAATGAGCAGTTCTTC.

The CDR3 loop reads CASSQDLASPNTEAFF. CDR3 DNA: TGTGCCAGCAGCCAAGATTTAGCCAGCCCGAACACTGAAGCTTTCTTT. The chain has TRBV4-2 and TRBJ1-1; D remains ambiguous. V was clipped by 0 bases and J by 1 base, with 12 bases between them. Germline lookup yields CDR1 LGHNA and CDR2 YNFKEQ. The CDR3 loop spans 16 amino acids.

The rearrangement uses TRBV7-9 and TRBJ1-4; maybe TRBD1 (5 bases). The CDR3 totals 14 residues. V was trimmed by 5 bases and J by 5 bases, leaving 12 bases between them. The germline V gene encodes CDR1 SEHNR and CDR2 FQNEAQ (reference sequence). The CDR3 nucleotides read TGTGCCAGCAGCCGGGACGGAATAAATGAAAAACTGTTTTTT. This sequence encodes CASSRDGINEKLFF. Full variable domain (remainder filled in from reference TRBV7-9 and TRBJ1-4): DTGVSQNPRHKITKRGQNVTFRCDPISEHNRLYWYRQTLGQGPEFLTYFQNEAQLEKSRLLSDRFSAERPKGSFSTLEIQRTEQGDSAMYLCASSRDGINEKLFFGSGTQLSVL.

The chain recombines TRBV14 with TRBJ2-1, with 7 positions matching TRBD2. The V segment lost 1 base and the J segment 1 base; nucleotides outside the gene matches: 22. The length of the CDR3 is 22 residues. CDR1 and CDR2 from the germline V gene are SGHDN and FVKESK. CDR3 residues: CASSQGGLVRLALKGSYNEQFF. The CDR3, as DNA: TGTGCCAGCAGCCAAGGGGGCCTCGTAAGACTAGCCCTAAAGGGATCCTACAATGAGCAGTTCTTC. The variable domain in full, with the rest retrieved from reference TRBV14 and TRBJ2-1, is EAGVTQFPSHSVIEKGQTVTLRCDPISGHDNLYWYRRVMGKEIKFLLHFVKESKQDESGMPNNRFLAERTGGTYSTLKVQPAELEDSGVYFCASSQGGLVRLALKGSYNEQFFGPGTRLTVL.

The chain employs TRBV29-1 and TRBJ1-5; maybe TRBD1 (6 bases). CDR1 is SQVTM and CDR2 is ANQGSEA in the germline V gene. The CDR3 runs 14 residues. V gave up 6 bases and J gave up 4 bases, with 16 bases separating them. This CDR3 is CSVALQGLNQPQHF. The CDR3 bases are TGCAGCGTCGCCTTACAGGGTTTGAATCAGCCCCAGCATTTT.

The CDR3 nucleotides read TGTGCCAGCAGCCGCCCGGGGATGGTTGAGCAGTTCTTC. This translates into CASSRPGMVEQFF. The rearrangement joins TRBV3-1 (or the pseudogene TRBV3-2) to TRBJ2-1; TRBD2 might be the D (5 bases). CDR1 LGHDT and CDR2 YNNKEL come from the germline V gene (reference sequence). The CDR3 sequence is 13 residues long. V lost 4 bases and J 9 bases, leaving 13 bases between the germline ends.

The CDR3 sequence: CAHPGGIYNEQFF. The CDR3 DNA is TGTGCCCACCCGGGGGGAATCTACAATGAGCAGTTCTTC. The chain uses TRBV2 and TRBJ2-1; 7 nucleotides line up with TRBD2. Germline-derived CDR1 and CDR2 are SNHLY and FYNNEI. The CDR3 contains 13 residues. Trimming cost V 11 bases and J 3 bases; bases outside gene matches: 7.

This rearrangement joins TRBV9 to TRBJ2-1; the match to TRBD2 covers 8 bases. Germline V gene data show CDR1 as SGDLS and CDR2 as YYNGEE. After removal of 3 bases from V and 8 bases from J, the junction contained 10 bases not matched to a gene. The CDR3 runs 15 residues. This chain's CDR3 is CASSAEAGVVHEQFF. The CDR3 DNA reads as TGTGCCAGCAGCGCAGAAGCGGGGGTGGTCCATGAGCAGTTCTTC.

This clone came up once. CDR3 amino acids: CASSLIRFKKSSTDTQYF. For the CDR3, the DNA is TGTGCCAGCAGCTTAATTAGGTTTAAAAAATCTAGCACAGATACGCAGTATTTT. The V gene is TRBV7-9, the J gene TRBJ2-3; D gene ambiguous. Between the trimmed V and J ends, which lost 2 bases and 0 bases, there was a span of 18 bases. The germline V gene encodes CDR1 SEHNR and CDR2 FQNEAQ (reference sequence). This CDR3 comprises 18 residues.

The chain employs TRBV5-6 and TRBJ1-6; D may be TRBD1 (6 bases). Trimming removed 1 base at V and 0 bases at J, with 11 bases between. CDR1 SGHDT and CDR2 YYEEEE come from the germline V gene. CDR3 size: 17 residues. CDR3 in DNA: TGTGCCAGCAGCTTGAGGGAGACAGGCTCCTATAATTCACCCCTCCACTTT. It encodes CASSLRETGSYNSPLHF. The full variable domain, completed using reference TRBV5-6 and TRBJ1-6, is DAGVTQSPTHLIKTRGQQVTLRCSPKSGHDTVSWYQQALGQGPQFIFQYYEEEERQRGNFPDRFSGHQFPNYSSELNVNALLLGDSALYLCASSLRETGSYNSPLHFGNGTRLTVT.

CDR3 sequence reads: CASSIGGIRADTQYF. The CDR3 bases are TGTGCCAGTAGTATAGGAGGTATACGGGCGGATACGCAGTATTTT. The V call is TRBV19, the J call TRBJ2-3; D is uncertain. From germline, CDR1 is LNHDA and CDR2 SQIVND (reference sequence). The CDR3 sequence is 15 residues long. V shed 1 base and J shed 6 bases, with 14 bases lying between them.

The gene calls are TRBV2 and TRBJ1-6; D gene uncertain. This CDR3 is built from 11 residues. V lost 5 bases, J lost 8 bases, and 4 bases lay in between. Germline lookup yields CDR1 SNHLY and CDR2 FYNNEI. The chain's CDR3 is CASSSDSPLHF. CDR3 sequence (DNA): TGTGCCAGCAGTAGTGATTCACCCCTCCACTTT.

This chain joins TRBV7-9 and TRBJ2-1, with 8 positions matching TRBD1. CDR1 is SEHNR and CDR2 is FQNEAQ in the germline V gene (reference sequence). Trimming took 3 bases from V and 7 from J; bases not matched to a gene: 5. This CDR3 has 14 residues. This CDR3 reads CASSLEQGANEQFF. The CDR3 DNA reads as TGTGCCAGCAGCTTGGAGCAGGGGGCTAATGAGCAGTTCTTC.

CDR3 region: CASSDSPSVGSEAFF. In nucleotides, the CDR3 is TGTGCCAGCAGTGACTCGCCGAGCGTGGGTTCTGAAGCTTTCTTT. J is TRBJ1-1 and V is TRBV6-4; D is ambiguous. Germline V gives CDR1 MRHNA, CDR2 SNTAGT. V gave up 0 bases and J gave up 6 bases, with 14 bases separating them. The CDR3 has 15 amino acids.

The chain uses TRBV19 and TRBJ2-5, with D possibly being TRBD1 (6 bases). The CDR3 loop spans 15 amino acids. The V gene's germline CDR1 is LNHDA and CDR2 SQIVND (reference sequence). Trimming removed 8 bases from V and 3 bases from J, with 19 bases in between. CDR3 in amino acids: CASRGQYDREETQYF. CDR3 nucleotides: TGTGCCAGTCGTGGACAGTACGACCGGGAAGAGACCCAGTACTTC.

This sequence joins TRBV6-5 and TRBJ1-1; no reliable D call. V was shortened by 8 bases and J by 6 bases, with 13 bases between the two germline ends. The CDR3 loop spans 12 amino acids. Germline CDR1 reads MNHEY; CDR2 reads SVGAGI. The CDR3 loop reads CASRLEVAEAFF. The DNA of the CDR3 is TGTGCCAGCCGTCTAGAAGTCGCTGAAGCTTTCTTT.

The V gene is TRBV15, the J gene TRBJ1-2; D remains unclear. The CDR3 is made up of 11 amino acids. The ends were cut back, 5 bases at V and 4 bases at J, with 5 bases in the middle. In germline, CDR1 is LNHNV, CDR2 YYDKDF (reference sequence). The CDR3 here is CATSSLYGYTF. CDR3 sequence (DNA): TGTGCCACCAGCTCCCTCTATGGCTACACCTTC.

The V and J genes are TRBV29-1 and TRBJ2-1; weak D call: TRBD1 (5 bases). Trimming removed 3 bases at V and 6 bases at J, with 12 bases between. This CDR3 region has 13 residues. The V gene's germline CDR1 is SQVTM and CDR2 ANQGSEA. CDR3 region: CSVDLGQSNEQFF. DNA for the CDR3: TGCAGCGTTGACTTGGGGCAGTCCAATGAGCAGTTCTTC.

The rearrangement joins TRBV5-1 to TRBJ1-2; no reliable D call. Germline V gene data show CDR1 as SGHRS and CDR2 as YFSETQ. The CDR3 sequence is 17 residues long. The V end was cut by 0 bases, the J end by 2 bases, with 17 bases between. The DNA for the CDR3 is TGCGCCAGCAGCTTGGCGGGTCTTATCAGAGGGAACTATGGCTACACCTTC. Its translation: CASSLAGLIRGNYGYTF.

This chain joins TRBV3-1 (or the pseudogene TRBV3-2) and TRBJ2-4; 10 positions agree with TRBD1. Germline assignment: CDR1 LGHDT and CDR2 YNNKEL (reference sequence). This CDR3 comprises 17 residues. The trim removed 1 base at V and 6 bases at J, leaving 9 bases unmatched. CDR3 bases: TGTGCCAGCAGCCAAGTACTTCTCCGGGACAGGGGAAACATTCAGTACTTC. It codes for CASSQVLLRDRGNIQYF.

The rearrangement links TRBV27 to TRBJ2-7; maybe TRBD2 (6 bases). Trimming took off 6 bases at V and 2 bases at J, with 23 bases between the two ends. Germline V CDR1 and CDR2: MNHEY, SMNVEV (reference sequence). The CDR3 spans 17 residues. CDR3 protein: CASSVERGTPVPYEQYF. The CDR3 nucleotides read TGTGCCAGCAGCGTAGAACGCGGGACCCCGGTTCCCTACGAGCAGTACTTC.

The CDR3 DNA reads TGTGCCAGCAGTTTTGTTGGCAGAAACTATGGCTACACCTTC. It encodes CASSFVGRNYGYTF. The V gene is TRBV27, the J gene TRBJ1-2; the D is unclear. The CDR3 contains 14 residues. The V end was cut by 3 bases, the J end by 2 bases, with 10 bases between. Germline CDR1 is MNHEY and CDR2 is SMNVEV (reference sequence).